This T cell receptor beta chain was recovered during a study of cytomegalovirus exposure and HLA in healthy donors. General study findings and limits: Later analysis identified a missense DCLRE1C variant that was linked to TCR beta V- and J-gene trimming. It was assumed in the presence/absence analyses that sequencing depth was roughly uniform across donors. An Asian-associated ancestry cluster reportedly showed fewer N-insertions than the approximately 670-donor mean in a later analysis.

In the case of this clone: Its target is not known.

Germline assignment: CDR1 KGHSH and CDR2 LQKENI. This CDR3 is built from 15 residues. V lost 3 bases to trimming and J lost 0 bases, with 11 bases between them. In the PCR, 60 Vbeta and 13 Jbeta primers were used. Authors' methods: Unique TCR beta chains totaled roughly 80 million in a later count, with around 12 million of them shared. Here immunoSEQ multiplex PCR was the method, and the copy in TCRdb shows in-frame clones only, minus some. Clonal size and the V and J genes are those of that table, whereas D and trimming came from the DNA. The sample yields a few hundred thousand clones, approximately 90% seen once.

The sequence was obtained from a woman under 30 in good health and CMV-seronegative. Sequences were obtained from PBMCs. The chain recombines TRBV18 with TRBJ1-1; possibly TRBD1 for D (6 bases). CDR3 loop: CASSPVGAMNTEAFF. The CDR3, as DNA: TGTGCCAGCTCACCCGTGGGGGCCATGAACACTGAAGCTTTCTTT.